Sequencing of this T cell receptor beta chain was carried out in a study of CD8 T cells in ankylosing spondylitis. This clonotype came up many times. There are 14 residues in the CDR3. CDR1 and CDR2 from the germline V gene are MNHNS and SASEGT. V dropped 6 bases and J dropped 0 bases, with 11 bases sitting between them. MiXCR, applied by TCRdb to the 5' RACE reads, yields one record per CDR3 protein. The top ten hold 9.5% to 15% of the sample, which has around 130,000 distinct CDR3 sequences, around 7% seen once. This chain links TRBV6-1 with TRBJ1-2; D remains ambiguous. The TCR sequence derives from a male donor with ankylosing spondylitis or in good health (not recorded which). Sequences were obtained from blood, either unsorted or a sorted T cell fraction (not recorded which). The CDR3, as DNA: TGTGCCAGCAGCACCTTGACAACTAACTATGGCTACACCTTC. Translated, it gives CASSTLTTNYGYTF.